The rows below give T cell receptor beta chains drawn from one sample of a study of T cells in Graves' hyperthyroidism and ophthalmopathy. TCRdb redid the calling of the multiplex PCR reads with MiXCR, one entry per CDR3 protein. This table has hundreds of thousands of distinct CDR3 sequences, 16% appearing once. Source material: blood. Receptors were obtained from a woman under 30 with Graves' hyperthyroidism. Each CDR3 is given with its conserved first and last residue. Each record gives: D gene, clone size, J gene, V gene, CDR3 protein, CDR3 DNA. The D gene is left open where the match is weak. A row's size may be missing; if present it is once, few, many or a size class.

>.|once|TRBJ2-1|TRBV15
CATSRDSGEWFF
TGTGCCACCAGCAGAGATAGCGGAGAGTGGTTCTTC
>.|many|TRBJ2-1|TRBV5-1
CASSPRLPQRDEQFF
TGCGCCAGCAGCCCCCGGCTACCCCAGAGGGATGAGCAGTTCTTC
>.|few|TRBJ2-7|TRBV4-3
CASSQVGGRDSYEQYF
TGCGCCAGCAGCCAAGTAGGGGGGAGGGATTCCTACGAGCAGTACTTC
>.|few|TRBJ2-3|TRBV19
CASSIVQGRTDTQYF
TGTGCCAGTAGTATCGTCCAGGGCCGCACAGATACGCAGTATTTT
>TRBD1|.|TRBJ2-1|TRBV20-1
CSASGTGGRNNEQFF
TGCAGTGCTAGCGGGACAGGGGGCCGGAACAATGAGCAGTTCTTC
>.|few|TRBJ1-5|TRBV20-1
CSARDAAVVNQPQHF
TGCAGTGCTAGGGACGCGGCGGTTGTCAATCAGCCCCAGCATTTT
>.|many|TRBJ2-5|TRBV7-2
CASSLRGIRQETQYF
TGTGCCAGCAGCTTGAGGGGCATCCGGCAAGAGACCCAGTACTTC
>.|once|TRBJ1-5|TRBV5-5
CASRPQDGSLDQPQHF
TGTGCCAGCAGACCACAGGACGGGTCGCTTGATCAGCCCCAGCATTTT
>TRBD1|.|TRBJ1-4|TRBV6-1
CASGRAGGGEKLFF
TGTGCCAGCGGAAGAGCAGGGGGAGGAGAAAAACTGTTTTTT
>TRBD2|.|TRBJ2-5|TRBV6-1
CASTSPGTSDPETQYF
TGTGCCAGCACCTCCCCCGGGACTAGCGATCCGGAGACCCAGTACTTC
>TRBD2|.|TRBJ2-1|TRBV7-9
CASSLGTSGGVNEQFF
TGTGCCAGCAGCTTGGGGACTAGCGGGGGGGTCAATGAGCAGTTCTTC
>.|many|TRBJ1-1|TRBV27
CASRGGRGVRRNTEAFF
TGTGCCAGCAGAGGGGGGCGGGGGGTAAGAAGGAACACTGAAGCTTTCTTT
>.|few|TRBJ2-6|TRBV5-1
CASSFRAGAGANVLTF
TGCGCCAGCAGCTTCCGGGCAGGGGCAGGGGCCAACGTCCTGACTTTC
>.|.|TRBJ1-4|TRBV27
CASSLRREEKLFF
TGTGCCAGCAGTTTGAGGCGTGAAGAAAAACTGTTTTTT
>.|many|TRBJ1-3|TRBV25-1
CASSGPPTDSLSGNTIYF
TGTGCCAGCAGTGGACCCCCTACGGACAGTCTCTCTGGAAACACCATATATTTT
>TRBD1|many|TRBJ1-1|TRBV5-1
CASSADRAGAFF
TGCGCCAGCAGCGCGGACAGGGCCGGAGCTTTCTTT
>TRBD1|few|TRBJ1-6|TRBV5-1
CASSLDGTAASPLHF
TGCGCCAGCAGCTTGGACGGGACAGCGGCCTCACCCCTCCACTTT